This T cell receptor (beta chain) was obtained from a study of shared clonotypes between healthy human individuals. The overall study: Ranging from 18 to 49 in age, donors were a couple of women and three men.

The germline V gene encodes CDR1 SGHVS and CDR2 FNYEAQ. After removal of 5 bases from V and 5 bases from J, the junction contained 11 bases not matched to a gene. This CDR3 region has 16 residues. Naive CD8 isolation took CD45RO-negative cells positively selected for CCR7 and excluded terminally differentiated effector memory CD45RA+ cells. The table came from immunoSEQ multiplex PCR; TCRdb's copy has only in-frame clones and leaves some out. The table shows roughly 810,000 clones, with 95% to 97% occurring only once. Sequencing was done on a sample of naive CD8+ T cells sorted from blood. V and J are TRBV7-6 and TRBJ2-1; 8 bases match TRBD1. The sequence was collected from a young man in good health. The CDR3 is CASSHRTGSLHNEQFF. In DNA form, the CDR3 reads TGTGCCAGCAGCCATCGGACAGGGTCCCTTCACAATGAGCAGTTCTTC.